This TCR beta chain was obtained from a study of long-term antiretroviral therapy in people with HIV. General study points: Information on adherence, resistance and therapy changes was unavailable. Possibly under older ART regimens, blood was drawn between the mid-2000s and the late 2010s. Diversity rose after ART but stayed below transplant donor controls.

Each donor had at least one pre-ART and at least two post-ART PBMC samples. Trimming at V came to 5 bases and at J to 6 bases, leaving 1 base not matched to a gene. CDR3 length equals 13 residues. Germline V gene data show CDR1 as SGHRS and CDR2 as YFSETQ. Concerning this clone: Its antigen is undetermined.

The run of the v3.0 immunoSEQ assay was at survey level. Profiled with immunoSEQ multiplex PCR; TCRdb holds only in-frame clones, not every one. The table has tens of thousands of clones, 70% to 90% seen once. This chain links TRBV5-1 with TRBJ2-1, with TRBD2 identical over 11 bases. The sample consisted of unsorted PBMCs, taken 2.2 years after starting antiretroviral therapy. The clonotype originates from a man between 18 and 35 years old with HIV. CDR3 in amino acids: CASRGTSGNEQFF. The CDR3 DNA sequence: TGCGCCAGCAGGGGGACTAGCGGCAATGAGCAGTTCTTC.